This note documents a single T cell receptor (beta chain) sequence. Clones were sequenced by immunoSEQ multiplex PCR, and TCRdb holds only the in-frame ones, with some missing. The data contain roughly 61,000 clones, about 85% of them singletons. The ends were cut back, 0 bases at V and 1 base at J, with 7 bases in the middle. The CDR3 totals 15 residues. Germline lookup yields CDR1 SGHVS and CDR2 FQNEAQ. The data derive from a study of OX40 agonist ivuxolimab in advanced cancers. The TCR sequence derives from an adult with an advanced solid tumor such as melanoma, head and neck, liver or kidney cancer. The specimen was CD4+ or CD8+ T cells sorted from blood, collected in a trial of the OX40 agonist ivuxolimab. The rearrangement uses TRBV7-8 and TRBJ1-3; D ambiguous. DNA for the CDR3: TGTGCCAGCAGCTTAGCTCCAGGTTCTGGAAACACCATATATTTT. It codes for CASSLAPGSGNTIYF.